This T cell receptor beta chain stems from a study of blood T cell repertoires in COVID-19. Across the study: Sites across the United States, Italy and Spain contributed samples from acute and convalescent COVID-19. Sources were T cells, B-cell-depleted T cells, or PBMCs; the material itself was cDNA or gDNA.

Profiled with immunoSEQ multiplex PCR; TCRdb holds only in-frame clones, not every one. The sample shows under 500,000 clones, approximately 90% of them seen only once. All enrollees were about 18 to 89 years old and from roughly 22 US areas. Two negative PCRs, clearance, or symptom resolution characterized the recovered Cohort 3 donors. This clone has only one observation. Losses at the gene ends were 3 bases for V and 2 bases for J; bases not matched to a gene: 12. The CDR3 covers 17 residues. CDR1 is SNHLY and CDR2 is FYNNEI in the germline V gene. The sample was PBMCs or T cells enriched from blood (not recorded which). This sequence joins TRBV2 and TRBJ2-7; 8 bases are a match to TRBD2. The sequence was obtained from a man aged 25-45 years who had recovered from COVID-19. This CDR3 reads CASSEVNGRAHPYEQYF. In DNA, the CDR3 is TGTGCCAGCAGTGAGGTTAACGGGAGGGCTCACCCCTACGAGCAGTACTTC.